These 17 T cell receptor beta chains share one sample of origin, sequenced in a study of blood T cell repertoires in COVID-19. Assay: immunoSEQ multiplex PCR; the TCRdb copy retains only in-frame clones and omits some. Among over 200,000 clones listed, approximately 88% were seen once. What was sequenced was PBMCs or T cells enriched from blood (not recorded which). All receptors come from a woman in her thirties who had been exposed to COVID-19.

The chain has TRBV6-5 and TRBJ2-7, with D perhaps matching TRBD1 (6 bases). Germline CDR1 reads MNHEY; CDR2 reads SVGAGI. Trimming left V 10 bases short and J 3 bases short, with 13 bases between. This CDR3 is 12 amino acids long. CDR3 region: CATSGHGYEQYF. In DNA, the CDR3 is TGTGCCACCTCGGGACACGGCTACGAGCAGTACTTC.

The V and J genes are TRBV28 and TRBJ2-3; TRBD2 aligns across 7 bases. The germline V gene encodes CDR1 MDHEN and CDR2 SYDVKM. V shed 5 bases, J shed 2 bases, and the junction held 13 bases outside the gene matches. The CDR3 extends over 17 amino acids. The CDR3 DNA reads TGTGCCAGCAGTCGTCTCCCTAGCGGATCAACCACAGATACGCAGTATTTT. Protein product: CASSRLPSGSTTDTQYF.

The chain employs TRBV11-3 and TRBJ2-1, with 11 bases matching TRBD2. CDR3 length: 18 amino acids. Germline V gene data show CDR1 as SGHNT and CDR2 as YENEEA. Losses at the gene ends were 4 bases for V and 0 bases for J; bases not matched to a gene: 8. CDR3 nucleotides: TGTGCCAGCAGCTCATATGGGACTAGCGGATCCTCCTACAATGAGCAGTTCTTC. Protein: CASSSYGTSGSSYNEQFF.

The rearrangement uses TRBV6-6 and TRBJ1-4, with a possible D match to TRBD1 (5 bases). Trimming cost V 5 bases and J 7 bases, with 8 bases left between them. Germline CDR1 MNHNY, CDR2 SVGAGI (reference sequence). The CDR3 loop spans 12 amino acids. CDR3 amino acids: CASSAGGEKLFF. In DNA form, the CDR3 reads TGTGCCAGCAGTGCGGGGGGTGAAAAACTGTTTTTT.

V and J are TRBV7-9 and TRBJ1-1, with D possibly being TRBD1 (6 bases). The germline V gene has CDR1 SEHNR and CDR2 FQNEAQ (reference sequence). With 5 bases removed from V and 11 bases from J, the gap between germline ends came to 18 bases. The CDR3 is 13 amino acids. The DNA of the CDR3 is TGTGCCAGCAGCCCTTCACAGGGACCCGGGGCTTTCTTT. This codes for CASSPSQGPGAFF.

The DNA for the CDR3 is TGTGCCAGCAGCGTAGCCCCGGGACTAGTCTACGAGCAGTACTTC. Amino acids: CASSVAPGLVYEQYF. The chain has TRBV9 and TRBJ2-7, with TRBD2 matching over 8 bases. From germline, CDR1 is SGDLS and CDR2 YYNGEE. This CDR3 has 15 amino acids. J was trimmed by 3 bases and V by 0 bases; bases with no gene match: 5.

The genes are TRBV20-1 and TRBJ2-1, with TRBD2 matching over 9 bases. The germline V gene encodes CDR1 DFQATT and CDR2 SNEGSKA (reference sequence). This CDR3 comprises 11 residues. V trimming: 2 bases; J trimming: 15 bases; junction bases outside the gene matches: 5. CDR3 DNA sequence: TGCAGTGCTAGATTTCTAGCGGGACTGTTCTTC. Its translation: CSARFLAGLFF.

A note on this clone: One junction end does not reproduce the germline sequence, and a read error may be involved. This sequence joins TRBV18 and TRBJ1-3; TRBD1 aligns across 9 bases. This CDR3 is built from 15 residues. The germline V gene has CDR1 KGHSH and CDR2 LQKENI. As DNA, the CDR3 is TGTGCCAGCTCGCCACAGGGGGCATCTGGAAACACCATATATTTT. It yields the protein CASSPQGASGNTIYF.

The count of this clone is one. This chain uses TRBV5-1 with TRBJ2-1; TRBD1 agrees at 9 bases. This CDR3 is 16 amino acids long. In germline, CDR1 is SGHRS, CDR2 YFSETQ. V lost 4 bases to trimming and J lost 0 bases; unmatched junction nucleotides: 5. This CDR3 reads CASSVGQGFSYNEQFF. The CDR3 region has the DNA TGCGCCAGCAGCGTGGGACAGGGCTTCTCCTACAATGAGCAGTTCTTC.

CDR3 DNA: TGTGCCAGCAGCCCCGCTGGGGCGGACACAGATACGCAGTATTTT. This encodes CASSPAGADTDTQYF. The genes are TRBV7-3 and TRBJ2-3; TRBD1 might be the D (5 bases). V was cut by 5 bases and J by 2 bases, with 14 bases left in between. Germline CDR1 and CDR2: SGHTA and FQGTGA. CDR3 size: 15 residues.

The V and J genes are TRBV4-1 and TRBJ2-3; 10 bases align to TRBD2. V was clipped by 1 base and J by 0 bases; unmatched bases: 16. Germline lookup yields CDR1 MGHRA and CDR2 YSYEKL. The CDR3 runs to 21 residues. CDR3 amino acids: CASSQAGSWIAGGPSTDTQYF. DNA of the CDR3: TGCGCCAGCAGCCAAGCAGGGTCATGGATAGCGGGAGGACCTAGCACAGATACGCAGTATTTT.

The rearrangement joins TRBV6-1 to TRBJ1-5; unclear D gene. The CDR3 runs 14 residues. Per the germline V gene, CDR1 is MNHNS and CDR2 is SASEGT. Trimming took 2 bases from V and 5 from J, leaving 10 bases between them. Here the CDR3 reads CASSEMLGHQPQHF. CDR3 bases: TGTGCCAGCAGTGAAATGCTTGGGCATCAGCCCCAGCATTTT.

This clone showed up just a few times. The rearrangement uses TRBV5-1 and TRBJ1-2; 8 bases line up with TRBD1. J lost 6 bases, V lost 2 bases, and 6 bases had no gene match. The CDR3 is made up of 14 amino acids. In germline, CDR1 is SGHRS, CDR2 YFSETQ. The CDR3 DNA follows: TGCGCCAGCAGCTTACAGGGGGAGAAAGATGGCTACACCTTC. Its protein is CASSLQGEKDGYTF.

This chain joins TRBV30 and TRBJ2-2, with D unclear. Trimming cost V 2 bases and J 8 bases, with 9 bases left between them. The V gene's germline CDR1 is GTSNPN and CDR2 SVGIG (reference sequence). This CDR3 spans 12 amino acids. The CDR3 is CAWSPLLGELFF. The CDR3 DNA reads TGTGCCTGGAGTCCCCTGTTGGGGGAGCTGTTTTTT. The variable domain in full, completed from reference TRBV30 and TRBJ2-2, reads SQTIHQWPATLVQPVGSPLSLECTVEGTSNPNLYWYRQAAGRGLQLLFYSVGIGQISSEVPQNLSASRPQDRQFILSSKKLLLSDSGFYLCAWSPLLGELFFGEGSRLTVL.

This sequence joins TRBV28 and TRBJ2-7, with TRBD2 identical over 7 bases. The germline CDR1 and CDR2 sequences are MDHEN and SYDVKM. V lost 5 bases to trimming and J lost 3 bases; unmatched junction nucleotides: 7. This CDR3 is 14 amino acids long. In DNA form, the CDR3 reads TGTGCCAGCAGTCGAGCGGGGAACTACTACGAGCAGTACTTC. Encoded protein: CASSRAGNYYEQYF.

This sequence joins TRBV4-2 and TRBJ2-2; a possible D gene is TRBD1 (6 bases). Germline V gene sequence: CDR1 LGHNA, CDR2 YNFKEQ. The CDR3 sequence is 17 residues long. Trimming stripped 1 base from V and 0 bases from J, with 12 bases between. Written as DNA, the CDR3 is TGTGCCAGCAGCCAAGTGGTCAGGGGCCCGAACACCGGGGAGCTGTTTTTT. Translating it yields CASSQVVRGPNTGELFF.

J is TRBJ2-3 and V is TRBV11-3, with TRBD2 matching 10 bases. J gave up 7 bases and V 4 bases, and 8 bases lay outside the gene matches. The germline V gene encodes CDR1 SGHNT and CDR2 YENEEA. The CDR3 length is 15 residues. CDR3 nucleotides: TGTGCCAGCAGCTCTAGCGGGAGAGGGGAAAATACGCAGTATTTT. Translated, it gives CASSSSGRGENTQYF.